This TCR beta chain was sequenced in a study of beta chain features in type 1 diabetes. What was sequenced were expressed TCRB transcripts, since all of the isolated RNA had been reverse transcribed. Clones were sequenced by immunoSEQ multiplex PCR, and TCRdb holds only the in-frame ones, with some missing. The data contain some 160,000 clones, just over 8% of them singletons. Study-wide points: In all four CD4+ subsets, TCRB CDR3 length was significantly, moderately reduced in type 1 diabetes. Overrepresentation of cells with high TCR expression could result from cDNA sequencing. Any HLA-type effect on TCRB rearrangement remained unresolved here.

This clone occurred a few times. The antigen is undetermined. CDR1 is SGDLS and CDR2 is YYNGEE in the germline V gene. The CDR3 totals 15 residues. V was shortened by 3 bases and J by 6 bases, with 15 bases between the two germline ends. The receptor comes from a woman under 30 with type 1 diabetes. This chain links TRBV9 with TRBJ1-4; tentatively, D is TRBD1 (6 bases). Sequencing was performed on central memory CD4+ T cells from blood. The CDR3 is CASSGTGTPHEKLFF. CDR3 sequence (DNA): TGTGCCAGCAGCGGCACCGGGACACCGCATGAAAAACTGTTTTTT.